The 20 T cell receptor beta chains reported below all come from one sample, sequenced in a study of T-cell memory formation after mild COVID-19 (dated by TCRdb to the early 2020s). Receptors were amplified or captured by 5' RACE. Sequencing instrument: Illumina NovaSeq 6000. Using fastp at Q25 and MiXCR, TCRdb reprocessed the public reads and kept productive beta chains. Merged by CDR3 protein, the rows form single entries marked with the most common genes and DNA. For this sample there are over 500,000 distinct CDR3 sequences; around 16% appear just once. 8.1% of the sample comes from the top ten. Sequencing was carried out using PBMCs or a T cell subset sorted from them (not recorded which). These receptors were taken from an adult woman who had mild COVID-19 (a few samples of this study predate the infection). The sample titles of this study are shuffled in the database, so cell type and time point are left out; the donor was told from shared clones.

For the CDR3, the DNA is TGCAGTGCTAGGTCTACTAGCGGGAGGAGGGACAATGAGCAGTTCTTC. Amino acids: CSARSTSGRRDNEQFF. This chain connects TRBV20-1 to TRBJ2-1, with 12 nucleotides matching TRBD2. The CDR3 has 16 amino acids. The germline V gene encodes CDR1 DFQATT and CDR2 SNEGSKA (reference sequence). V trimming: 3 bases; J trimming: 5 bases; junction bases outside the gene matches: 8.

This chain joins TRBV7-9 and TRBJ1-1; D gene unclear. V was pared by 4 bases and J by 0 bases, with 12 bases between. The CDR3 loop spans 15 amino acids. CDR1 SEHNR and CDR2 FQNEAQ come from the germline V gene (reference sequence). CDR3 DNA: TGTGCCAGCAGCTCCAAAGTCGGCATGAACACTGAAGCTTTCTTT. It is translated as CASSSKVGMNTEAFF. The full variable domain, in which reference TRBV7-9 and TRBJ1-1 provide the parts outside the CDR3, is DTGVSQNPRHKITKRGQNVTFRCDPISEHNRLYWYRQTLGQGPEFLTYFQNEAQLEKSRLLSDRFSAERPKGSFSTLEIQRTEQGDSAMYLCASSSKVGMNTEAFFGQGTRLTVV.

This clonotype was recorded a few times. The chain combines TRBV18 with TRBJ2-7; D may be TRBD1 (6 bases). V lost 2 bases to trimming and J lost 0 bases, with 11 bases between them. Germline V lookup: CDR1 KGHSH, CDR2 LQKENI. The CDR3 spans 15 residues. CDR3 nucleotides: TGTGCCAGCTCACCAACGACAGGTAGCTCCTACGAGCAGTACTTC. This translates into CASSPTTGSSYEQYF.

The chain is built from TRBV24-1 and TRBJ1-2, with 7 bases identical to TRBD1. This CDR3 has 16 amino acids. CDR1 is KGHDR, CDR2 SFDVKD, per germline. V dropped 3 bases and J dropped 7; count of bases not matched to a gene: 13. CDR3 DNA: TGTGCCACCAGTGATCCGTCGACAGGGAATCTTGGTGGCTACACCTTC. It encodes CATSDPSTGNLGGYTF.

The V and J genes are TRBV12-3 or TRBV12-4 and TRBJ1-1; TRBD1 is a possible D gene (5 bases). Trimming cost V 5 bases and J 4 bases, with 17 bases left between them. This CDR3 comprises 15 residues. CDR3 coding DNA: TGTGCCAGCAGTAAGGGGACGTATTCGAGCACTGAAGCTTTCTTT. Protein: CASSKGTYSSTEAFF.

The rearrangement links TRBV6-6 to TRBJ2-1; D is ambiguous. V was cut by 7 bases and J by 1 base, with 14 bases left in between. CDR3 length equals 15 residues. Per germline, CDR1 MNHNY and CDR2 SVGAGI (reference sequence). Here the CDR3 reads CASTPHTWSYNEQFF. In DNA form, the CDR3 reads TGTGCCAGCACCCCCCATACGTGGTCCTACAATGAGCAGTTCTTC.

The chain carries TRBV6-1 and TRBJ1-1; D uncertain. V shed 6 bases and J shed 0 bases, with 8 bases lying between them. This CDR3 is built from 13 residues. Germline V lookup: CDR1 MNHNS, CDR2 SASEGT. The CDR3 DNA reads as TGTGCCAGCAGAGGCCTGCTGAACACTGAAGCTTTCTTT. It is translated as CASRGLLNTEAFF.

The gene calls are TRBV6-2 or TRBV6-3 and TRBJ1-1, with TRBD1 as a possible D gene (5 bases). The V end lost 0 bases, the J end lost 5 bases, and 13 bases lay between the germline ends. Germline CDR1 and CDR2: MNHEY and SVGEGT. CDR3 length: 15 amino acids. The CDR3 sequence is CASSYSGSGGTEAFF. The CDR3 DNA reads TGTGCCAGCAGTTACTCTGGATCCGGGGGTACTGAAGCTTTCTTT.

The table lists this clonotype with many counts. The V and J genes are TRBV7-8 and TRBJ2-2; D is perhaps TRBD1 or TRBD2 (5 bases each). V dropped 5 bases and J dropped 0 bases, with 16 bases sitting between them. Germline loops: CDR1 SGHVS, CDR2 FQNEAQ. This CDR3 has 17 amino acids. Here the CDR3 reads CASSLSRGRPNTGELFF. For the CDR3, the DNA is TGTGCCAGCAGCCTTTCGAGGGGCCGACCGAACACCGGGGAGCTGTTTTTT.

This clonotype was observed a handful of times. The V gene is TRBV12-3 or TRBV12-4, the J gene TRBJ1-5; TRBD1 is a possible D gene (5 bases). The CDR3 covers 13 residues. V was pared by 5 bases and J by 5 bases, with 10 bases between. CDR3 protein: CASSRTLYQPQHF. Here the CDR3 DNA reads TGTGCCAGCAGTAGGACACTCTATCAGCCCCAGCATTTT.

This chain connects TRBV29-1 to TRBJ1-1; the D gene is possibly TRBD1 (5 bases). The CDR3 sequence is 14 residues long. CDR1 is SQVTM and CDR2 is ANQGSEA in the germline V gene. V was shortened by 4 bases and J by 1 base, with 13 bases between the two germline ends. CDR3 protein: CSVGARGRNTEAFF. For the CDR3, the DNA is TGCAGCGTTGGGGCCCGGGGGAGGAACACTGAAGCTTTCTTT.

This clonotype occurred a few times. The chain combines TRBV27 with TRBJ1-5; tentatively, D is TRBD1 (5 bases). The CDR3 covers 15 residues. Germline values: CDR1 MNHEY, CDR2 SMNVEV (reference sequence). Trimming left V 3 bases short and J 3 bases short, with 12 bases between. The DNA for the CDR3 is TGTGCCAGCAGTTTGGGAGGGGCGCACAATCAGCCCCAGCATTTT. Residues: CASSLGGAHNQPQHF.

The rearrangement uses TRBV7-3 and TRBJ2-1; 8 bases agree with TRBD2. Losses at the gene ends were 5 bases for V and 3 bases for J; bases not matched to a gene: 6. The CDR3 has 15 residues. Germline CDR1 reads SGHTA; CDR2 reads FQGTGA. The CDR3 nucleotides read TGTGCCAGCAGCGAAGCGGGAGCGGACTACAATGAGCAGTTCTTC. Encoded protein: CASSEAGADYNEQFF.

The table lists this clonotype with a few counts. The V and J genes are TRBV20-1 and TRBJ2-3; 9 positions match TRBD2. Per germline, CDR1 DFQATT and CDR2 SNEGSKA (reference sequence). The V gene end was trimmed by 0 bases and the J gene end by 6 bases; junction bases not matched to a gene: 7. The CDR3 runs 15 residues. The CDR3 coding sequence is TGCAGTGCTAGAGATGGCGGGGGGGCCACGGATACGCAGTATTTT. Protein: CSARDGGGATDTQYF.

CDR3 DNA sequence: TGCAGTGCTAGAGATGGTACAGGACAGGGGGCGTACGAGCAGTACTTC. Its translation: CSARDGTGQGAYEQYF. The chain uses TRBV20-1 and TRBJ2-7; 11 bases map to TRBD1. This CDR3 has 16 residues. Per germline, CDR1 DFQATT and CDR2 SNEGSKA (reference sequence). With 0 bases clipped from V and 4 bases from J, the junction kept 8 bases outside the gene matches.

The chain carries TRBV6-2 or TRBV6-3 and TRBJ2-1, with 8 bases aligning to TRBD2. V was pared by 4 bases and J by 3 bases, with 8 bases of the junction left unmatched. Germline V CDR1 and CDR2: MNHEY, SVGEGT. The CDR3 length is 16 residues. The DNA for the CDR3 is TGTGCCAGCAGTTCCGACCTAGCGGGCAACTACAATGAGCAGTTCTTC. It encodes CASSSDLAGNYNEQFF.

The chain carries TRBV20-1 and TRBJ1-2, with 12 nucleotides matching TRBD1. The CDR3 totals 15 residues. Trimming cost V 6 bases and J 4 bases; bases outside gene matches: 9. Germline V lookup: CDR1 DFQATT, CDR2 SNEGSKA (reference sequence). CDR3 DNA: TGCAGTGCCACCCGGGGACAGGGGGCAAGCTATGGCTACACCTTC. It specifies CSATRGQGASYGYTF.

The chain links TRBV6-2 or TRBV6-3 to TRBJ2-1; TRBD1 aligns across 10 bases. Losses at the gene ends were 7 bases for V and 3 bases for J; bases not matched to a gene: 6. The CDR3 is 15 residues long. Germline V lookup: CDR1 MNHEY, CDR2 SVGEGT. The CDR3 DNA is TGTGCCAGCACCCGAGACAGGGGGCTCTACAATGAGCAGTTCTTC. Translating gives CASTRDRGLYNEQFF.

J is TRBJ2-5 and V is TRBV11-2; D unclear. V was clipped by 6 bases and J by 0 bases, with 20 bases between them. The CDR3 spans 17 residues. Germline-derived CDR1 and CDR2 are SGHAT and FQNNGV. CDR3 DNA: TGTGCCAGCAGACAAGGCCCCGGTGGACGGTACCAAGAGACCCAGTACTTC. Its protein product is CASRQGPGGRYQETQYF.

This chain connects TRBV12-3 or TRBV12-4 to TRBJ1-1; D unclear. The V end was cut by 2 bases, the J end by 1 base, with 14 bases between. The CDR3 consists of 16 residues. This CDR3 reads CASSLTPHASNTEAFF. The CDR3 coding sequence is TGTGCCAGCAGTTTAACCCCGCATGCATCGAACACTGAAGCTTTCTTT.